The entry below gives a single T cell receptor (beta chain) sequence along with its context. Its target is unknown. Trimming removed 7 bases at V and 5 bases at J, with 15 bases between. CDR3 size: 14 residues. This specimen comes from a study of T-cell reconstitution after alpha-beta-depleted transplantation in children. General study points: Some patients owed their high day-60 TCRbeta diversity to surviving recipient T cells and thymic progenitors. Reportedly, only several hundred clones from non-depleted graft cells drove alpha-beta T-cell counts at about two months. After one year, T-cell counts and TCRbeta diversity mostly came from new T cells.

Preparation of the TCRbeta library used unique molecular identifiers. One entry per CDR3 protein, called by TCRdb with MiXCR from the PCR reads. The sample gives over 450,000 distinct CDR3 sequences, 10% to 13% of which show up once; just over 2% is in the top ten. The sequence came from a child aged 2 to 10 with inherited bone marrow failure, due to receive a stem cell transplant. The sequences come from PBMCs, collected before TCRalphabeta/CD19-depleted stem cell transplant. The rearrangement joins TRBV12-3 or TRBV12-4 to TRBJ2-1, with a weak D call TRBD1 (5 bases). The CDR3 region is CASTPRAGHNEQFF. In DNA, the CDR3 is TGTGCCAGCACCCCCAGGGCAGGCCACAATGAGCAGTTCTTC.